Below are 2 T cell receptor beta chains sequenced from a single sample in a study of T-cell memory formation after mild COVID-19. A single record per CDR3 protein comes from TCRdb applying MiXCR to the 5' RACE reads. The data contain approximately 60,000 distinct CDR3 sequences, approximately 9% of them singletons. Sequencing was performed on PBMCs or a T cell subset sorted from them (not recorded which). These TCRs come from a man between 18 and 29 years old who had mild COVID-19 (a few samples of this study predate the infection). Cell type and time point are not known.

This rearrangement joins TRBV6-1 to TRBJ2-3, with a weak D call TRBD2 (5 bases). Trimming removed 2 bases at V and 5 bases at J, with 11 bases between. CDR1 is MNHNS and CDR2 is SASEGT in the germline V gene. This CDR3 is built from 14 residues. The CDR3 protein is CASSERAGGDTQYF. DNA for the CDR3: TGTGCCAGCAGTGAAAGGGCGGGTGGAGATACGCAGTATTTT.

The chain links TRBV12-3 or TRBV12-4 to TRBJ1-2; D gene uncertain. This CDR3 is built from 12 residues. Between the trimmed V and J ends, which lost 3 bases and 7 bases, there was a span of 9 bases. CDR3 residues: CASSFIGGGYTF. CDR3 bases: TGTGCCAGCAGTTTTATCGGTGGTGGCTACACCTTC.